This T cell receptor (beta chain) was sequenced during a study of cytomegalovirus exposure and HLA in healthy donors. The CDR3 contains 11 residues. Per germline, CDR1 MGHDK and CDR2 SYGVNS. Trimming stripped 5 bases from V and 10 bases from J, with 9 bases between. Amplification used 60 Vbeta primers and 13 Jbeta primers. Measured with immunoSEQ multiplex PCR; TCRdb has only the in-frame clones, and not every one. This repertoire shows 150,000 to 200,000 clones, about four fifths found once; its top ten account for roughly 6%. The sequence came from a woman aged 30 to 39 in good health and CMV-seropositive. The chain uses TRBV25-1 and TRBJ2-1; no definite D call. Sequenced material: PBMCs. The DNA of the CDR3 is TGTGCCAGCAGTCCCGCCCTAGAGCAGTTCTTC. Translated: CASSPALEQFF. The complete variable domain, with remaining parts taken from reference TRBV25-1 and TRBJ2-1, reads EADIYQTPRYLVIGTGKKITLECSQTMGHDKMYWYQQDPGMELHLIHYSYGVNSTEKGDLSSESTVSRIRTEHFPLTLESARPSHTSQYLCASSPALEQFFGPGTRLTVL.